The clone carrying this T cell receptor (beta chain) was detected only a few times. During its preparation, the TCRbeta library received unique molecular identifiers. TCRdb redid the calling of the PCR reads with MiXCR, one entry per CDR3 protein. The sample contains a few hundred thousand distinct CDR3 sequences, 10% of which appear only once. This sample is part of a study of T-cell reconstitution after alpha-beta-depleted transplantation in children. Germline V CDR1 and CDR2: DFQATT, SNEGSKA (reference sequence). This CDR3 is built from 13 residues. The V and J ends lost 3 bases and 5 bases respectively, with 14 bases between them.

J is TRBJ2-7 and V is TRBV20-1; no clear D. The source is a human donor who donated a stem cell graft to a child with acute lymphoblastic leukemia. This sample comprised PBMCs from the stem cell graft donor, obtained from the stem cell graft. The CDR3 here is CSARSKFKDEQYF. CDR3 in DNA: TGCAGTGCTAGGAGCAAGTTTAAGGACGAGCAGTACTTC.